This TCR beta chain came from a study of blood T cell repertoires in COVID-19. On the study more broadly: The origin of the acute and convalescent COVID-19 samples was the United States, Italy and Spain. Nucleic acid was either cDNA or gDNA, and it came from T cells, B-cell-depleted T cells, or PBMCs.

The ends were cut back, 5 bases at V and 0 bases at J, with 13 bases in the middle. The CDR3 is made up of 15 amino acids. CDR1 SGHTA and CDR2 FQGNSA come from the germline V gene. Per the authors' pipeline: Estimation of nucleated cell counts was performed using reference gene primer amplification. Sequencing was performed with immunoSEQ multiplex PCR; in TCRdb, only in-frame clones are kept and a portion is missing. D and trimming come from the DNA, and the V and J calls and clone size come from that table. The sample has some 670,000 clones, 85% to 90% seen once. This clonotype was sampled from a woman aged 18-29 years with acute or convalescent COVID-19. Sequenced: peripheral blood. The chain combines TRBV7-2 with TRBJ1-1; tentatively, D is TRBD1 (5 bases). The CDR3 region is CASSHRRDLNTEAFF. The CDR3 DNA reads TGTGCCAGCAGCCACCGCAGGGACTTGAACACTGAAGCTTTCTTT. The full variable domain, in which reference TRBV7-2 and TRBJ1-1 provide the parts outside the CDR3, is GAGVSQSPSNKVTEKGKDVELRCDPISGHTALYWYRQSLGQGLEFLIYFQGNSAPDKSGLPSDRFSAERTGGSVSTLTIQRTQQEDSAVYLCASSHRRDLNTEAFFGQGTRLTVV.